The rows below give T cell receptor beta chains drawn from one sample of a study of blood T cell repertoires in COVID-19. The method was immunoSEQ multiplex PCR; TCRdb's version includes in-frame clones alone and lacks a portion of them. Of under 200,000 clones detected, 70% to 90% appear once; the ten largest clones hold 2% to 3%. Sequenced sample: peripheral blood. The receptors originated from a woman of 80 years or more with COVID-19, enrolled during active disease. Each CDR3 is given with its conserved first and last residue. A D gene is named only where the DNA matches it firmly. Clone size, where shown, is once, few, many, or a class for clones that have expanded.

D | J | V | size | CDR3 | DNA
- | TRBJ2-7 | TRBV28 | - | CASSLRLLSSYEQYF | TGTGCCAGCAGTTTGCGTCTATTGAGCTCCTACGAGCAGTACTTC
- | TRBJ2-6 | TRBV28 | - | CASSRIQGSSGANVLTF | TGTGCCAGCAGCCGAATACAGGGCTCCTCTGGGGCCAACGTCCTGACTTTC
TRBD1 | TRBJ2-3 | TRBV6-2/TRBV6-3 | - | CASSSDRGLIDTQYF | TGTGCCAGCAGTTCGGACAGGGGACTCATCGATACGCAGTATTTT
- | TRBJ1-1 | TRBV6-2/TRBV6-3 | - | CASSPGPTEAFF | TGTGCCAGCAGTCCCGGTCCCACTGAAGCTTTCTTT
TRBD2 | TRBJ2-7 | TRBV15 | few | CATSRGLAGKGEQYF | TGTGCCACCAGCAGAGGACTAGCGGGAAAGGGCGAGCAGTACTTC
- | TRBJ2-5 | TRBV7-9 | - | CASSSRETQYF | TGTGCCAGCAGCTCCAGAGAGACCCAGTACTTC
TRBD1 | TRBJ1-1 | TRBV6-6 | - | CASGQGVLGNTEAFF | TGTGCCAGTGGACAGGGGGTTTTGGGGAACACTGAAGCTTTCTTT
- | TRBJ1-5 | TRBV4-3 | - | CASSQDPGPWPQHF | TGCGCCAGCAGCCAAGATCCCGGTCCTTGGCCCCAGCATTTT
TRBD1 | TRBJ1-4 | TRBV10-3 | - | CAISEGTGPEKLFF | TGTGCCATCAGTGAAGGGACAGGCCCGGAAAAACTGTTTTTT
TRBD1 | TRBJ2-7 | TRBV6-6 | - | CASSLGQGGNEQYF | TGTGCCAGCAGTTTAGGACAGGGGGGTAACGAGCAGTACTTC
TRBD1 | TRBJ1-6 | TRBV28 | - | CASMETGRSSPLHF | TGTGCCAGCATGGAGACAGGGAGGAGTTCACCCCTCCACTTT
TRBD1 | TRBJ1-3 | TRBV19 | - | CASSIPTGELGTIYF | TGTGCCAGTAGTATCCCGACAGGGGAACTAGGCACCATATATTTT
- | TRBJ1-1 | TRBV5-4 | once | CASSRGETEAFF | TGTGCCAGCAGCCGGGGAGAAACTGAAGCTTTCTTT
- | TRBJ2-2 | TRBV28 | - | CASSSSGQGRTGELFF | -
TRBD1 | TRBJ1-1 | TRBV5-1 | - | CASSLALQGTNEAFF | TGCGCCAGCAGCTTGGCCCTACAGGGGACGAATGAAGCTTTCTTT
TRBD1 | TRBJ2-7 | TRBV3-1/TRBV3-2 | - | CASSQVRTGASEQYF | TGTGCCAGCAGCCAAGTTAGGACAGGGGCCTCCGAGCAGTACTTC
- | TRBJ2-7 | TRBV19 | - | CASSRGGISYEQYF | TGTGCCAGTAGTCGTGGCGGGATCTCCTACGAGCAGTACTTC
TRBD2 | TRBJ2-7 | TRBV3-1/TRBV3-2 | - | CASSQGIGGYEQYF | TGTGCCAGCAGCCAAGGGATCGGGGGGTACGAGCAGTACTTC
TRBD1 | TRBJ1-1 | TRBV7-2 | few | CASRKITGGTEAFF | TGTGCCAGCAGAAAAATCACAGGGGGCACTGAAGCTTTCTTT
- | TRBJ1-1 | TRBV5-6 | few | CASSLWHIMNTEAFF | TGTGCCAGCAGCTTGTGGCACATCATGAACACTGAAGCTTTCTTT
TRBD1 | TRBJ1-2 | TRBV9 | - | CASSPGQGSNGYTF | TGTGCCAGCAGCCCCGGACAGGGTTCGAATGGCTACACCTTC
TRBD1 | TRBJ1-2 | TRBV7-2 | few | CASSLAGQGIHGYTF | TGTGCCAGCAGCTTAGCGGGACAGGGGATCCATGGCTACACCTTC
- | TRBJ2-7 | TRBV14 | - | CASSQDRKKQYF | TGTGCCAGCAGCCAAGATAGAAAGAAGCAGTACTTC
- | TRBJ2-3 | TRBV7-6 | - | CASSPLGVAEGDTQYF | TGTGCCAGCAGCCCACTGGGGGTAGCGGAGGGAGATACGCAGTATTTT
TRBD1 | TRBJ2-3 | TRBV6-1 | - | CASSLGTDTDTQYF | TGTGCCAGCAGCCTGGGGACAGACACAGATACGCAGTATTTT
- | TRBJ1-2 | TRBV3-1/TRBV3-2 | - | CASSQRGTGGYTF | TGTGCCAGCAGCCAACGGGGAACGGGCGGCTACACCTTC
TRBD2 | TRBJ2-3 | TRBV7-2 | - | CASSSLAGDTQYF | TGTGCCAGCAGCTCACTAGCGGGAGATACGCAGTATTTT
- | TRBJ1-5 | TRBV6-1 | - | CASSPGFQPQHF | TGTGCCAGCAGTCCAGGGTTTCAGCCCCAGCATTTT
TRBD1 | TRBJ1-6 | TRBV6-5 | - | CASSYKGQDNSPLHF | TGTGCCAGCAGTTACAAGGGACAGGACAATTCACCCCTCCACTTT
- | TRBJ1-5 | TRBV5-5 | - | CASSLARQPSNQPQHF | TGTGCCAGCAGCTTGGCCCGACAACCTAGCAATCAGCCCCAGCATTTT
- | TRBJ2-3 | TRBV6-2/TRBV6-3 | - | CASSYSTESADTQYF | TGTGCCAGCAGTTACTCAACCGAATCTGCGGATACGCAGTATTTT
TRBD2 | TRBJ2-1 | TRBV6-5 | - | CASSPSGGDEQFF | TGTGCCAGCAGTCCCTCGGGAGGCGATGAGCAGTTCTTC
- | TRBJ2-6 | TRBV5-4 | few | CASRGGAGANVLTF | TGTGCCAGTCGTGGGGGCGCTGGGGCCAACGTCCTGACTTTC
TRBD2 | TRBJ2-5 | TRBV9 | once | CASSVGGLAGGGETQYF | TGTGCCAGCAGCGTAGGGGGACTAGCGGGAGGCGGGGAGACCCAGTACTTC
TRBD1 | TRBJ2-1 | TRBV29-1 | few | CSADRDYNEQFF | TGCAGCGCAGACAGGGATTACAATGAGCAGTTCTTC
- | TRBJ1-1 | TRBV28 | - | CASTLERGMNTEAFF | TGTGCCAGCACCCTAGAAAGGGGAATGAACACTGAAGCTTTCTTT
- | TRBJ1-5 | TRBV6-5 | - | CASSPRGEQPQHF | TGTGCCAGCAGCCCCCGGGGGGAACAGCCCCAGCATTTT
TRBD2 | TRBJ2-1 | TRBV6-1 | - | CASSGTGLTSGDYNEQFF | TGTGCCAGCAGTGGGACAGGGCTGACTAGCGGGGATTACAATGAGCAGTTCTTC
- | TRBJ1-5 | TRBV4-3 | - | CASSQDWGGPQHF | TGCGCCAGCAGCCAAGATTGGGGCGGCCCCCAGCATTTT
- | TRBJ1-2 | TRBV7-2 | - | CASSAEGYGYTF | TGTGCCAGCAGCGCGGAGGGGTATGGCTACACCTTC
TRBD1 | TRBJ1-6 | TRBV18 | - | CASSRDRSYNSPLHF | TGTGCCAGCTCACGGGACAGGTCCTATAATTCACCCCTCCACTTT
TRBD1 | TRBJ1-1 | TRBV18 | - | CASSLSGQSKEAFF | TGTGCCAGCTCACTGTCGGGACAGTCGAAAGAAGCTTTCTTT
- | TRBJ2-7 | TRBV5-4 | - | CASRGTDSYEQYF | TGTGCCAGCAGAGGGACTGACTCCTACGAGCAGTACTTC